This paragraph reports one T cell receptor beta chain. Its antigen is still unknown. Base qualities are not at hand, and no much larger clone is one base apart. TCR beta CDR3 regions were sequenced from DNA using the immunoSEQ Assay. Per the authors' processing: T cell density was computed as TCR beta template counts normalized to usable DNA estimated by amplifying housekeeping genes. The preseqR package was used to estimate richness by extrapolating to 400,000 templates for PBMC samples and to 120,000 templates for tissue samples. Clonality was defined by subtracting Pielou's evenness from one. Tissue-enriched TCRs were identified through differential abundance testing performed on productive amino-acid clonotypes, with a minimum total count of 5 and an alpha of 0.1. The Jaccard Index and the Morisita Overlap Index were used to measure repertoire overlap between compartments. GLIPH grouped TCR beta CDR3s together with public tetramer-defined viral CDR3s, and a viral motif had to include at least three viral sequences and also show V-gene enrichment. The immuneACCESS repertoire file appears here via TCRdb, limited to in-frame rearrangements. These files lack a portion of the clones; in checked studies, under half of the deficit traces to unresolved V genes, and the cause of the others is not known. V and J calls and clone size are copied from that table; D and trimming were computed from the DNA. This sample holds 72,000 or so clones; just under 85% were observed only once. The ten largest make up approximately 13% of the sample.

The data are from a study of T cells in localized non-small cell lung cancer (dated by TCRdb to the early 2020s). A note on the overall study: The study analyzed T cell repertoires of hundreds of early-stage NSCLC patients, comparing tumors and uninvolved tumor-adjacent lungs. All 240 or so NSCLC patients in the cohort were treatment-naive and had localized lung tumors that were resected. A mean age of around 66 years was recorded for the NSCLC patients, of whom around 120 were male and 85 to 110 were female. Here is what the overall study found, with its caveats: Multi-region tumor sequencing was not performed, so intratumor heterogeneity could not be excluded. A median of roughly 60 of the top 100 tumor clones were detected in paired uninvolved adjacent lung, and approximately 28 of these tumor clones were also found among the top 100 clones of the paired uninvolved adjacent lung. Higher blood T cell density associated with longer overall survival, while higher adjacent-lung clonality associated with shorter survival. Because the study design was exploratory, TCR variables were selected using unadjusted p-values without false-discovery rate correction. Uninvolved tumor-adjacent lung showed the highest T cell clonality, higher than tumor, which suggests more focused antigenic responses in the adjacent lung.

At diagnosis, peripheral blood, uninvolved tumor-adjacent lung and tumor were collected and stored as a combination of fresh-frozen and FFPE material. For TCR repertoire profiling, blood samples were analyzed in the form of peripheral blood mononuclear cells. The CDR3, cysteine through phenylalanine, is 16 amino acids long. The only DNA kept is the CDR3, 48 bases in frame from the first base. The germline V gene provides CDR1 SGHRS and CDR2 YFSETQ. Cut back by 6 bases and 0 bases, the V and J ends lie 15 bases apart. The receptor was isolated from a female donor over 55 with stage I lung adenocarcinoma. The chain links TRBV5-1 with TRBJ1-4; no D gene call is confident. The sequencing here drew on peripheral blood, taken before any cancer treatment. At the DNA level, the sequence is TGCGCCAGCACCCTTGTGCCACAATCAACTAATGAAAAACTGTTTTTT. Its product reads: CASTLVPQSTNEKLFF.